What follows are 10 T cell receptor beta chains derived from one specimen sequenced in a study of immune cell composition in non-small cell lung cancer. Measured with immunoSEQ multiplex PCR; TCRdb has only the in-frame clones, and not every one. The sample contains roughly 10,000 clones, 60% to 70% of which appear only once. The sequencing sample was made of lung tumor tissue. The receptors come from a human donor with non-small cell lung cancer.

The V call is TRBV4-3, the J call TRBJ2-1; unclear D gene. Germline CDR1 and CDR2: LGHNA and YSLEER. Trimming removed 4 bases from V and 9 bases from J, with 19 bases in between. The CDR3 consists of 15 residues. The DNA of the CDR3 is TGCGCCAGCAGCCTCCCCCTGCGCAGCCCTACTGAGCAGTTCTTC. This translates into CASSLPLRSPTEQFF.

This clone was recorded a few times. V gene TRBV11-2 combines with J gene TRBJ2-7; D not certain. V lost 3 bases to trimming and J lost 5 bases, with 8 bases between them. Germline assignment: CDR1 SGHAT and CDR2 FQNNGV. This CDR3 has 12 residues. CDR3 sequence: CASSFGVDEQYF. For the CDR3, the DNA is TGTGCCAGCAGCTTTGGGGTGGACGAGCAGTACTTC.

The chain is built from TRBV11-3 and TRBJ1-1, with a tentative D call TRBD1 (5 bases). The CDR3 sequence is 12 residues long. Germline lookup yields CDR1 SGHNT and CDR2 YENEEA. The ends were cut back, 1 base at V and 8 bases at J, with 8 bases in the middle. CDR3 sequence: CASSLGQGEAFF. CDR3 nucleotide sequence: TGTGCCAGCAGCTTAGGGCAGGGCGAAGCTTTCTTT.

This chain links TRBV11-2 with TRBJ1-5; 9 nucleotides match TRBD1. The germline V gene has CDR1 SGHAT and CDR2 FQNNGV. This CDR3 has 15 residues. Trimming cost V 3 bases and J 3 bases; bases outside gene matches: 3. In nucleotides, the CDR3 is TGTGCCAGCAGCTTCCGGACAGGGGACAATCAGCCCCAGCATTTT. Amino acids: CASSFRTGDNQPQHF.

This rearrangement joins TRBV7-9 to TRBJ1-1, with 8 bases aligning to TRBD1. J lost 1 base, V lost 6 bases, and 7 bases had no gene match. The CDR3 is 15 amino acids. Germline CDR1 SEHNR, CDR2 FQNEAQ (reference sequence). This chain's CDR3 is CASRPDRATNTEAFF. CDR3 bases: TGTGCCAGCAGGCCGGACAGGGCGACGAACACTGAAGCTTTCTTT.

The V gene is TRBV19, the J gene TRBJ2-5; TRBD1 aligns across 9 bases. The CDR3 is 15 amino acids. V trimming: 4 bases; J trimming: 4 bases; junction bases outside the gene matches: 7. CDR1 and CDR2 (germline): LNHDA, SQIVND (reference sequence). CDR3 protein: CASSKGTGNIETQYF. Written as DNA, the CDR3 is TGTGCCAGTAGTAAAGGGACAGGGAATATAGAGACCCAGTACTTC.

V and J are TRBV9 and TRBJ2-1; no definite D call. Trimming pared 0 bases from V and 5 bases from J, leaving 9 bases between. CDR3 size: 14 residues. Germline CDR1 and CDR2: SGDLS and YYNGEE. The CDR3 sequence is CASSVGGVNNEQFF. The CDR3, as DNA: TGTGCCAGCAGCGTAGGGGGTGTCAACAATGAGCAGTTCTTC.

This clone is a singleton in its sample. The J gene is TRBJ2-2, the V gene TRBV11-2, with D maybe TRBD2 (5 bases). Germline CDR1 is SGHAT and CDR2 is FQNNGV. This CDR3 region has 14 residues. V was clipped by 5 bases and J by 1 base, with 8 bases between them. The CDR3 DNA reads TGTGCCAGCAGCCGGACTGAGAACACCGGGGAGCTGTTTTTT. Residues: CASSRTENTGELFF.

The CDR3 protein is CATSRETSTDTQYF. CDR3 sequence (DNA): TGTGCCACCAGCAGAGAAACTAGTACAGATACGCAGTATTTT. The V and J genes are TRBV15 and TRBJ2-3; D perhaps matches TRBD2 (5 bases). This CDR3 contains 14 residues. CDR1 and CDR2 from the germline V gene are LNHNV and YYDKDF (reference sequence). With 0 bases removed from V and 3 bases from J, the gap between germline ends came to 7 bases.

This chain connects TRBV4-2 to TRBJ1-5; the D is unclear. The CDR3 spans 13 residues. CDR1 is LGHNA, CDR2 YNFKEQ, per germline. The V end was cut by 0 bases, the J end by 6 bases, with 6 bases between. The CDR3 spells CASSQDQVQPQHF. The CDR3 nucleotides are TGTGCCAGCAGCCAAGATCAAGTTCAGCCCCAGCATTTT.